The next 18 T cell receptor beta chains were all read from a single sample in a study of cytomegalovirus exposure and HLA in healthy donors. Primers: 60 Vbeta forward and 13 Jbeta reverse. Here immunoSEQ multiplex PCR was the method, and the copy in TCRdb shows in-frame clones only, minus some. The sample lists about 120,000 clones, roughly 80% occurring once. Material for sequencing was PBMCs. Source of these receptors: a woman under 40 in good health and CMV-seronegative.

V and J are TRBV30 and TRBJ1-2; D might be TRBD1 (6 bases). Germline V lookup: CDR1 GTSNPN, CDR2 SVGIG (reference sequence). This CDR3 is 15 amino acids long. The germline V and J ends were trimmed by 8 bases and 2 bases, with 21 bases remaining between them. CDR3 loop: CAGGPGVGGNYGYTF. In DNA, the CDR3 is TGTGCCGGGGGCCCCGGGGTTGGCGGCAACTATGGCTACACCTTC.

CDR3 in DNA: TGTGCCTGGAGTGTACCGGCGGATAGCTATGGCTACACCTTC. Amino acid sequence: CAWSVPADSYGYTF. The V gene is TRBV30, the J gene TRBJ1-2; no reliable D call. The CDR3 spans 14 residues. The V end was cut by 0 bases, the J end by 4 bases, with 12 bases between. The germline CDR1 and CDR2 sequences are GTSNPN and SVGIG (reference sequence). Drawing the rest from reference TRBV30 and TRBJ1-2, the complete variable domain is SQTIHQWPATLVQPVGSPLSLECTVEGTSNPNLYWYRQAAGRGLQLLFYSVGIGQISSEVPQNLSASRPQDRQFILSSKKLLLSDSGFYLCAWSVPADSYGYTFGSGTRLTVV.

This sequence joins TRBV28 and TRBJ2-2; maybe TRBD2 (5 bases). Between the trimmed V and J ends, which lost 2 bases and 7 bases, there was a span of 17 bases. Germline V gene sequence: CDR1 MDHEN, CDR2 SYDVKM. CDR3 length: 16 residues. The chain's CDR3 is CASSLRTPGYDGELFF. The CDR3, as DNA: TGTGCCAGCAGTTTACGAACTCCGGGATATGACGGGGAGCTGTTTTTT.

A note on this clone: An end of the junction does not agree with germline; a read error may underlie this. V and J are TRBV6-1 and TRBJ1-5; D perhaps matches TRBD1 (6 bases). This CDR3 is built from 14 residues. Germline CDR1 and CDR2: MNHNS and SASEGT. DNA of the CDR3: TGTGCCAGCAGAGAAGGGGGGGGGAGTCAGCCCCAGCATTTT. It specifies CASREGGGSQPQHF.

This chain links TRBV7-8 with TRBJ2-7; D gene uncertain. This CDR3 region has 14 residues. In germline, CDR1 is SGHVS, CDR2 FQNEAQ. V was trimmed by 2 bases and J by 2 bases, leaving 10 bases between them. CDR3 loop: CASSLPRRTYEQYF. The CDR3 coding sequence is TGTGCCAGCAGCTTACCTCGGCGGACCTACGAGCAGTACTTC.

This clone was observed a few times. The chain links TRBV5-1 to TRBJ1-3; TRBD1 aligns across 7 bases. This CDR3 contains 14 residues. CDR1 is SGHRS and CDR2 is YFSETQ in the germline V gene. V was clipped by 1 base and J by 3 bases; unmatched bases: 1. In DNA, the CDR3 is TGCGCCAGCAGCTTGACAGGGGTTGGAAACACCATATATTTT. Its translation: CASSLTGVGNTIYF.

This chain uses TRBV11-2 with TRBJ2-5; TRBD2 agrees at 9 bases. CDR1 and CDR2 from the germline V gene are SGHAT and FQNNGV. The CDR3 loop spans 14 amino acids. Trimming at V came to 7 bases and at J to 9 bases, leaving 12 bases not matched to a gene. The CDR3 protein is CASITSGQGTAQYF. The CDR3 coding sequence is TGTGCCAGCATTACTAGCGGGCAGGGGACGGCCCAGTACTTC.

This sequence joins TRBV5-4 and TRBJ1-2; unclear D gene. Trimming removed 0 bases at V and 1 base at J, with 7 bases between. The length of the CDR3 is 14 residues. From germline, CDR1 is SGHNT and CDR2 YYREEE (reference sequence). DNA for the CDR3: TGTGCCAGCAGCTTGGCTAACAGTAACTATGGCTACACCTTC. Its translation is CASSLANSNYGYTF.

The rearrangement uses TRBV28 and TRBJ1-5; 9 bases align to TRBD1. The ends lost 6 bases at V and 6 bases at J; junction bases unmatched: 9. The CDR3 has 15 residues. Germline CDR1 MDHEN, CDR2 SYDVKM. This CDR3 reads CASRQAGTGSQPQHF. CDR3 sequence (DNA): TGTGCCAGCAGACAAGCCGGGACAGGGAGTCAGCCCCAGCATTTT. The complete variable domain, with remaining parts taken from reference TRBV28 and TRBJ1-5, reads DVKVTQSSRYLVKRTGEKVFLECVQDMDHENMFWYRQDPGLGLRLIYFSYDVKMKEKGDIPEGYSVSREKKERFSLILESASTNQTSMYLCASRQAGTGSQPQHFGDGTRLSIL.

J is TRBJ2-5 and V is TRBV30, with 7 bases aligning to TRBD2. Germline trimming cut 3 bases from V and 2 bases from J; bases unmatched to any gene: 3. The CDR3 is 13 residues long. Germline CDR1 and CDR2: GTSNPN and SVGIG (reference sequence). CDR3 bases: TGTGCCTGGAGGTGGCGGGGGCAAGAGACCCAGTACTTC. Protein: CAWRWRGQETQYF.

The chain recombines TRBV7-8 with TRBJ1-5; D remains ambiguous. The germline V and J ends were trimmed by 3 bases and 1 base, with 13 bases remaining between them. The CDR3 consists of 16 residues. CDR1 and CDR2 (germline): SGHVS, FQNEAQ. In nucleotides, the CDR3 is TGTGCCAGCAGCTTTTCAGAATCGGGGAGCAATCAGCCCCAGCATTTT. As protein: CASSFSESGSNQPQHF.

In DNA form, the CDR3 reads TGTGCCTGGAGTGTAGCCTCAGGAAACACCATATATTTT. It specifies CAWSVASGNTIYF. The V gene is TRBV30, the J gene TRBJ1-3; D remains ambiguous. This CDR3 spans 13 amino acids. Per germline, CDR1 GTSNPN and CDR2 SVGIG (reference sequence). V was pared by 0 bases and J by 4 bases, with 7 bases between.

The genes are TRBV30 and TRBJ2-5; 7 positions match TRBD2. Per germline, CDR1 GTSNPN and CDR2 SVGIG (reference sequence). The CDR3 consists of 14 residues. The V and J ends lost 3 bases and 5 bases, in that order; junction bases with no gene match: 9. This chain's CDR3 is CAWRFGGGRETQYF. CDR3 nucleotide sequence: TGTGCCTGGAGATTTGGCGGGGGTCGGGAGACCCAGTACTTC.

The rearrangement uses TRBV4-3 and TRBJ2-2; D may be TRBD2 (5 bases). There are 17 residues in the CDR3. Germline CDR1 reads LGHNA; CDR2 reads YSLEER. Trimming stripped 0 bases from V and 4 bases from J, with 15 bases between. This chain's CDR3 is CASSQDIRTEITGELFF. For the CDR3, the DNA is TGCGCCAGCAGCCAAGATATAAGGACTGAAATCACCGGGGAGCTGTTTTTT.

This chain joins TRBV4-2 and TRBJ2-7; 8 bases line up with TRBD2. Germline V gives CDR1 LGHNA, CDR2 YNFKEQ. The CDR3 totals 14 residues. Trimming removed 3 bases from V and 3 bases from J; junction bases left unmatched: 4. CDR3 in DNA: TGTGCCAGCAGCCAGGCGGGGGGCCTCTACGAGCAGTACTTC. It yields the protein CASSQAGGLYEQYF.

This clone has only a few counts. The V call is TRBV7-9, the J call TRBJ2-7; the D gene is possibly TRBD1 (6 bases). The V gene's germline CDR1 is SEHNR and CDR2 FQNEAQ (reference sequence). This CDR3 region has 15 residues. Trimming left V 4 bases short and J 1 base short, with 14 bases between. The CDR3: CASSSRDTKSYEQYF. CDR3 nucleotide sequence: TGTGCCAGCAGCTCCCGGGACACAAAATCCTACGAGCAGTACTTC.

The J gene is TRBJ2-7, the V gene TRBV5-1; 7 bases map to TRBD2. Unmatched junction bases numbered 6, after V lost 0 bases and J lost 3 bases. Germline V gene lookup returns CDR1 SGHRS and CDR2 YFSETQ. The CDR3 is 15 amino acids. CDR3 nucleotides: TGCGCCAGCAGCTTGGGACTAGCCTTACTCTACGAGCAGTACTTC. This codes for CASSLGLALLYEQYF.

This clone has only one observation. The V call is TRBV7-2, the J call TRBJ1-6, with TRBD1 identical over 7 bases. The V gene's germline CDR1 is SGHTA and CDR2 FQGNSA. Trimming at V came to 5 bases and at J to 7 bases, leaving 8 bases not matched to a gene. The CDR3 runs to 15 residues. The CDR3 reads CASSPMQGGNSPLHF. CDR3 DNA: TGTGCCAGCAGCCCCATGCAGGGGGGAAATTCACCCCTCCACTTT.